This T cell receptor beta chain was observed in a study of T cell responses to AZD1222 COVID-19 vaccine. Measured with immunoSEQ multiplex PCR; TCRdb has only the in-frame clones, and not every one. The table shows 80,000 to 100,000 clones, with more than 80% occurring only once. The CDR3 length is 16 residues. CDR1 is MDHEN and CDR2 is SYDVKM in the germline V gene. Trimming removed 3 bases from V and 7 bases from J; junction bases left unmatched: 10. As to this clone: Its antigen is currently unknown.

Study results and limitations: Clonal diversity was possibly underestimated, and the donors were mostly white British, with more females.

The chain joins TRBV28 to TRBJ2-1, with TRBD2 matching 9 bases. This specimen was peripheral blood, taken 28 days after the second AZD1222 dose. The clonotype was recovered from an adult who received the AZD1222 COVID-19 vaccine. CDR3 residues: CASSFGSSGTGNEQFF. The CDR3, as DNA: TGTGCCAGCAGTTTCGGGTCTAGCGGGACGGGTAATGAGCAGTTCTTC.